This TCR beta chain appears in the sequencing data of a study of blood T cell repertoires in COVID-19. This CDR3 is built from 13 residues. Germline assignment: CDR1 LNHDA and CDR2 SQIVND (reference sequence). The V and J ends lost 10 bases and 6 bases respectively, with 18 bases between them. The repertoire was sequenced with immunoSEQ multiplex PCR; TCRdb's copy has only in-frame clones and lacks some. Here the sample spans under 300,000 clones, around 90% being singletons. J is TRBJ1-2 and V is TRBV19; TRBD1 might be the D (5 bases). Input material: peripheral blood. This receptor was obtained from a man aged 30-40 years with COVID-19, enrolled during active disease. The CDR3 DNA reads TGTGCCACCTCTGGGGGGTTTGGCGATGGCTACACCTTC. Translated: CATSGGFGDGYTF. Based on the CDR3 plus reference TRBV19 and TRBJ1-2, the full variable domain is DGGITQSPKYLFRKEGQNVTLSCEQNLNHDAMYWYRQDPGQGLRLIYYSQIVNDFQKGDIAEGYSVSREKKESFPLTVTSAQKNPTAFYLCATSGGFGDGYTFGSGTRLTVV.